The clone carrying this TCR beta chain has only a few counts. The authors' processing: Estimation of nucleated cell counts was performed using reference gene primer amplification. Clones were sequenced by immunoSEQ multiplex PCR, and TCRdb holds only the in-frame ones, with some missing. The V and J calls and clone size were taken over from that table, and D and trimming were inferred from the DNA. There are fewer than 300,000 clones in the sample; approximately 84% occur only once, and around 1.6% lies in the top ten. This sample is drawn from a study of blood T cell repertoires in COVID-19. On the study more broadly: Whether acute or convalescent, the COVID-19 samples came from the United States, Italy and Spain.

This CDR3 is 17 amino acids long. Looked up from germline, CDR1 is MGHRA and CDR2 is YSYEKL. V lost 0 bases, J lost 10 bases, and 11 bases stayed unmatched. Seattle-derived patients entered the study during active infection and were followed longitudinally. The chain uses TRBV4-1 and TRBJ1-6, with TRBD1 matching 8 bases. The receptor was derived from a human donor with COVID-19, enrolled during active disease. The donor label of this sample is uncertain. Material for sequencing was peripheral blood. The CDR3 protein is CASSQDWTGQGDSPLHF. DNA for the CDR3: TGCGCCAGCAGCCAAGATTGGACCGGACAGGGAGACTCACCCCTCCACTTT.